Each of the 15 T cell receptor beta chains below was sequenced from the same sample in a study of vaccination and CD4 T cells after COVID-19. Cultured CD4+ T-cell DNA underwent Oncomine TCR Beta short-read sequencing. Each CDR3 protein gets one entry after TCRdb re-called the PCR reads with MiXCR. The repertoire includes about 11,000 distinct CDR3 sequences, around 50% of them detected once, and more than 9.5% sits in the top ten. Treatment noted: roughly 10-day PBMC culture with coronavirus spike peptide pools or control peptides (ViraFEST assay). Their target antigens are unknown. Input material: CD4+ T cells from blood, cultured in vitro. All receptors derive from a human donor who had recovered from COVID-19.

The CDR3: CASSFSGGETQYF. The CDR3 coding sequence is TGTGCCAGCAGCTTTTCCGGGGGGGAGACCCAGTACTTC. V gene TRBV11-2 combines with J gene TRBJ2-5; 7 nucleotides line up with TRBD2. The trim removed 3 bases at V and 5 bases at J, leaving 3 bases unmatched. The CDR3 extends over 13 amino acids. Germline V gene sequence: CDR1 SGHAT, CDR2 FQNNGV.

The chain links TRBV19 to TRBJ2-3; 8 nucleotides match TRBD2. Trimming at V came to 3 bases and at J to 2 bases, leaving 4 bases not matched to a gene. This CDR3 spans 15 amino acids. Germline CDR1 LNHDA, CDR2 SQIVND (reference sequence). The CDR3 protein is CASSITSGYTDTQYF. CDR3 in DNA: TGTGCCAGTAGTATCACTAGCGGATACACAGATACGCAGTATTTT.

The DNA of the CDR3 is TGTGCCAGCAGCTCCCGGGACAGGGGGCGCCAAGAGACCCAGTACTTC. This codes for CASSSRDRGRQETQYF. This sequence joins TRBV5-4 and TRBJ2-5; 12 bases fit TRBD1. Germline CDR1 reads SGHNT; CDR2 reads YYREEE (reference sequence). The CDR3 consists of 16 residues. The trim removed 3 bases at V and 1 base at J, leaving 4 bases unmatched. The variable domain in full, with the rest retrieved from reference TRBV5-4 and TRBJ2-5, is ETGVTQSPTHLIKTRGQQVTLRCSSQSGHNTVSWYQQALGQGPQFIFQYYREEENGRGNFPPRFSGLQFPNYSSELNVNALELDDSALYLCASSSRDRGRQETQYFGPGTRLLVL.

The rearrangement joins TRBV11-2 to TRBJ2-7, with D possibly TRBD1 on 6 matching bases. Germline CDR1 and CDR2: SGHAT and FQNNGV. The CDR3 contains 14 residues. The ends were cut back, 5 bases at V and 4 bases at J, with 15 bases in the middle. CDR3 region: CASSLRWTDYEQYF. In DNA, the CDR3 is TGTGCCAGCAGCCTTAGGTGGACAGATTACGAGCAGTACTTC.

The genes are TRBV7-9 and TRBJ2-1, with 15 bases matching TRBD2. Germline V gene lookup returns CDR1 SEHNR and CDR2 FQNEAQ (reference sequence). This CDR3 comprises 17 residues. The ends lost 5 bases at V and 3 bases at J; junction bases unmatched: 5. CDR3 in DNA: TGTGCCAGCAGCCGGGAGGGACTAGCGGGAGGCTACAATGAGCAGTTCTTC. This translates into CASSREGLAGGYNEQFF.

The chain uses TRBV7-3 and TRBJ2-1; 8 nucleotides line up with TRBD1. V gave up 5 bases and J gave up 1 base; unmatched junction bases: 7. The length of the CDR3 is 16 residues. Per the germline V gene, CDR1 is SGHTA and CDR2 is FQGTGA. The CDR3 DNA follows: TGTGCCAGCAGCGGAACAGGGGGTGCATCCTACAATGAGCAGTTCTTC. It translates to CASSGTGGASYNEQFF.

This clonotype was seen more than once but under ten times. This chain links TRBV9 with TRBJ2-2; D possibly corresponds to TRBD2 (6 bases). V gave up 4 bases and J gave up 4 bases, with 14 bases separating them. Germline lookup yields CDR1 SGDLS and CDR2 YYNGEE. The CDR3 totals 15 residues. This CDR3 reads CASSPRGGITGELFF. CDR3 in DNA: TGTGCCAGCAGCCCCCGTGGGGGGATCACCGGGGAGCTGTTTTTT.

This clonotype was counted between two and nine times. V usage is TRBV6-1 and J usage is TRBJ2-5, with TRBD1 identical over 9 bases. Trimming took 2 bases from V and 5 from J; bases not matched to a gene: 6. This CDR3 is built from 15 residues. CDR1 and CDR2 from the germline V gene are MNHNS and SASEGT. CDR3 nucleotides: TGTGCCAGCAGTGAACAAGGGGACAGGGTTGAGACCCAGTACTTC. It is translated as CASSEQGDRVETQYF.

This chain links TRBV4-1 with TRBJ1-1; D is unclear. CDR3 size: 13 residues. V dropped 1 base and J dropped 6 bases, with 9 bases sitting between them. Germline CDR1 MGHRA, CDR2 YSYEKL. CDR3 sequence: CASSQAWRAEAFF. For the CDR3, the DNA is TGCGCCAGCAGCCAAGCCTGGAGGGCTGAAGCTTTCTTT.

The sample holds a few counts of this clonotype. The chain carries TRBV6-1 and TRBJ2-5, with D unresolved. This CDR3 comprises 12 residues. Trimming stripped 6 bases from V and 5 bases from J, with 10 bases between. CDR1 and CDR2 (germline): MNHNS, SASEGT. CDR3: CASSRSAETQYF. The CDR3 coding sequence is TGTGCCAGCAGCCGTTCGGCGGAGACCCAGTACTTC.

The chain has TRBV20-1 and TRBJ2-7; 8 positions agree with TRBD2. V lost 2 bases and J lost 3; bases outside the gene matches: 6. The CDR3 covers 14 residues. Per germline, CDR1 DFQATT and CDR2 SNEGSKA (reference sequence). CDR3 sequence reads: CSARPLAGGYEQYF. Here the CDR3 DNA reads TGCAGTGCTAGACCTCTAGCGGGTGGCTACGAGCAGTACTTC.

This clonotype was found a few times. The rearrangement links TRBV6-1 to TRBJ2-3; tentative D call: TRBD2 (5 bases). Germline-derived CDR1 and CDR2 are MNHNS and SASEGT. V was trimmed by 7 bases and J by 0 bases, leaving 8 bases between them. This CDR3 has 13 amino acids. For the CDR3, the DNA is TGTGCCAGCATAAGAGGGAGCACAGATACGCAGTATTTT. Amino acids: CASIRGSTDTQYF.

This clonotype was seen once. This rearrangement joins TRBV7-2 to TRBJ2-1; the D gene is possibly TRBD2 (5 bases). Trimming left V 0 bases short and J 0 bases short, with 6 bases between. The germline V gene encodes CDR1 SGHTA and CDR2 FQGNSA. The CDR3 length is 15 residues. The CDR3 here is CASSLARDSYNEQFF. For the CDR3, the DNA is TGTGCCAGCAGCTTAGCGAGGGACTCCTACAATGAGCAGTTCTTC. Based on the CDR3 plus reference TRBV7-2 and TRBJ2-1, the full variable domain is GAGVSQSPSNKVTEKGKDVELRCDPISGHTALYWYRQSLGQGLEFLIYFQGNSAPDKSGLPSDRFSAERTGGSVSTLTIQRTQQEDSAVYLCASSLARDSYNEQFFGPGTRLTVL.

The chain has TRBV3-1 and TRBJ1-5, with TRBD1 matching over 7 bases. V shed 2 bases and J 4 bases; nucleotides not matched to a gene: 2. Germline V gene sequence: CDR1 LGHDT, CDR2 YNNKEL (reference sequence). The CDR3 sequence is 14 residues long. The DNA of the CDR3 is TGTGCCAGCAGCCAAACAGGGGTGAATCAGCCCCAGCATTTT. Translated: CASSQTGVNQPQHF.

A few counts support this clonotype. The V and J genes are TRBV28 and TRBJ1-1; D perhaps matches TRBD1 (5 bases). Germline CDR1 is MDHEN and CDR2 is SYDVKM. The CDR3 spans 13 residues. The V end was cut by 3 bases, the J end by 4 bases, with 9 bases between. The CDR3 spells CASSLTAGTEAFF. DNA for the CDR3: TGTGCCAGCAGTTTGACAGCGGGCACTGAAGCTTTCTTT.